This T cell receptor beta chain was documented in a study of shared clonotypes between healthy human individuals. Study-level information: Each donor contributed plates that comprised three CD4 naive, three CD4 memory, two CD8 naive and one CD8 memory.

Naive CD8 cells lacked CD45RO and underwent positive selection for CCR7, leaving out terminally differentiated effector memory CD45RA+ cells. Healthy HIV-negative adults with no recent acute infections or vaccinations were recruited as donors. Deep-level assay runs were performed. Authors' methods: Filtering differed since immunoSEQ provided only junctions, with no quality scores. The data were produced by immunoSEQ multiplex PCR, yet TCRdb's version contains in-frame clones alone and is incomplete. Clone size and V and J calls were adopted from that table, with D and trimming inferred from the DNA. Here the sample spans about 2.2 million clones, 93% being singletons. CDR1 is SGHNT and CDR2 is YYREEE in the germline V gene (reference sequence). The CDR3 runs 14 residues. V dropped 0 bases and J dropped 1 base, with 8 bases sitting between them.

Sequences were obtained from naive CD8+ T cells from PBMCs. V is TRBV5-4 and J is TRBJ2-7; no clear D gene. This receptor was obtained from a man younger than 30 in good health. Some clones in this sample may be carry-over from other donors' samples. This CDR3 is CASSLVGKSYEQYF. For the CDR3, the DNA is TGTGCCAGCAGCTTGGTTGGAAAATCCTACGAGCAGTACTTC.